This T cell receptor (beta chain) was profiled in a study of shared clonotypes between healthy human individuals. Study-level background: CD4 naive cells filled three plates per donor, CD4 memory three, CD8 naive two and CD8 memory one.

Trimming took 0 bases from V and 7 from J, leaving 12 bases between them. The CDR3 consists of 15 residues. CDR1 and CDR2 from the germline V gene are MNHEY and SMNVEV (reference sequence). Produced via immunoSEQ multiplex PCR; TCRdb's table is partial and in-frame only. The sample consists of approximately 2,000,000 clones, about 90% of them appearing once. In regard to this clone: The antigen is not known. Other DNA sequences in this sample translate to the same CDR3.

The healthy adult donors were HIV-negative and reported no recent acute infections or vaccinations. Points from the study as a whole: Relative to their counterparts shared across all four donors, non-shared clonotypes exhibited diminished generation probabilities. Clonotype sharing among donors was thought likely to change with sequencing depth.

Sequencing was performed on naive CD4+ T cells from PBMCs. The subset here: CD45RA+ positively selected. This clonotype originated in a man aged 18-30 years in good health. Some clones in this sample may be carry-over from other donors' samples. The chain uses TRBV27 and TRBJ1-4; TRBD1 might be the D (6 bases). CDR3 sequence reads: CASSLSRGAGEKLFF. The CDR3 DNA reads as TGTGCCAGCAGTTTATCTCGGGGGGCCGGTGAAAAACTGTTTTTT.